This T cell receptor (beta chain) is drawn from a study of cytotoxic CD8 clonotypes in ibrutinib-treated CLL. About the research overall: Of a cohort that held about 12 relapsed/refractory and fewer than 16 treatment-naive patients, roughly 18 were IGHV unmutated. Following a median 12 months of treatment, with a range of 6 to 36, response samples were taken. Mean values per sample were hundreds of thousands of productive templates and under 100,000 productive rearrangements.

Findings of the study overall: Baseline levels of clonality went above those of age-matched healthy donors and moved with circulating CD8+ T-cell counts.

Concerning this clone: What it binds is unknown.

The J segment lost 6 bases and the V segment lost 5 bases, leaving 8 bases of the junction unmatched. CDR1 and CDR2 (germline): MNHEY, SVGAGI. This CDR3 spans 14 amino acids. The assay was immunoSEQ multiplex PCR, and TCRdb's table has in-frame clones only and misses some. The sample has more than 140,000 clones; about 80% are singletons. The rearrangement links TRBV6-5 to TRBJ1-2, with 8 nucleotides matching TRBD1. The TCR comes from a human donor with chronic lymphocytic leukemia. Sequencing was performed on PBMCs, taken after 12 months of ibrutinib treatment. The CDR3 protein is CASSAAGGMDGYTF. The CDR3 nucleotides are TGTGCCAGCAGTGCGGCAGGGGGCATGGATGGCTACACCTTC.